One sample yielded the 25 T cell receptor beta chains listed below, sequenced in a study of T-cell reconstitution after alpha-beta-depleted transplantation in children. It was with unique molecular identifiers that the TCRbeta library was prepared. TCRdb reprocessed the PCR reads with MiXCR, giving one entry per CDR3 protein. This sample has more than 500,000 distinct CDR3 sequences; approximately 10% occur once, and the top ten carry less than 15%. The source material was PBMCs, mostly from graft donor cells, sampled 180 days after TCRalphabeta/CD19-depleted stem cell transplant. These receptor sequences come from a female patient aged 2-9 years who had a stem cell transplant for aplastic anemia, so the T cells may come from the graft donor.

The chain employs TRBV7-6 and TRBJ2-7; TRBD2 matches 10 bases. V trimming: 5 bases; J trimming: 2 bases; junction bases outside the gene matches: 6. CDR1 and CDR2 from the germline V gene are SGHVS and FNYEAQ. This CDR3 contains 15 residues. CDR3: CASSPRSGRPYEQYF. In DNA, the CDR3 is TGTGCCAGCAGCCCGCGTAGCGGGAGGCCCTACGAGCAGTACTTC.

The V and J genes are TRBV10-3 and TRBJ2-3; 15 bases fit TRBD2. The CDR3 covers 15 residues. CDR1 is ENHRY, CDR2 SYGVKD, per germline. Unmatched junction bases numbered 3, after V lost 7 bases and J lost 4 bases. Here the CDR3 reads CAINGLAGGPDTQYF. The CDR3 nucleotides read TGTGCCATCAACGGACTAGCGGGAGGGCCAGATACGCAGTATTTT.

In this sample, this clonotype turned up a few times. This sequence joins TRBV29-1 and TRBJ2-7, with 11 bases lining up with TRBD2. The CDR3 extends over 14 amino acids. J was trimmed by 3 bases and V by 6 bases; bases with no gene match: 7. Germline CDR1 reads SQVTM; CDR2 reads ANQGSEA. The CDR3 sequence is CSVGAGTSGYEQYF. CDR3 in DNA: TGCAGCGTCGGTGCTGGGACTAGCGGCTACGAGCAGTACTTC.

The chain combines TRBV20-1 with TRBJ1-2; 7 positions match TRBD1. Germline CDR1 and CDR2: DFQATT and SNEGSKA (reference sequence). CDR3 length: 13 amino acids. Trimming at V came to 6 bases and at J to 4 bases, leaving 8 bases not matched to a gene. The CDR3 protein is CSALGTARYGYTF. CDR3 sequence (DNA): TGCAGTGCCTTAGGGACAGCTCGCTATGGCTACACCTTC.

The sample holds a few counts of this clonotype. This chain uses TRBV12-3 or TRBV12-4 with TRBJ1-5, with D possibly TRBD1 on 6 matching bases. V was trimmed by 3 bases and J by 4 bases, leaving 16 bases between them. CDR3 length: 16 residues. The CDR3 DNA reads TGTGCCAGCAGTTTTACAGCGGGACACTCAAATCAGCCCCAGCATTTT. Its translation: CASSFTAGHSNQPQHF.

This clonotype is medium-sized within its sample. The rearrangement joins TRBV10-3 to TRBJ2-5; TRBD1 aligns across 7 bases. The CDR3 is made up of 14 amino acids. Trimming at V came to 3 bases and at J to 2 bases, leaving 3 bases not matched to a gene. Germline lookup yields CDR1 ENHRY and CDR2 SYGVKD. The CDR3 here is CAISDGTAQETQYF. Written as DNA, the CDR3 is TGTGCCATCAGTGATGGGACAGCTCAAGAGACCCAGTACTTC.

This chain uses TRBV6-2 or TRBV6-3 with TRBJ1-1; D may be TRBD1 (5 bases). This CDR3 has 16 residues. Per germline, CDR1 MNHEY and CDR2 SVGEGT. Between the trimmed V and J ends, which lost 7 bases and 1 base, there was a span of 19 bases. This CDR3 reads CASNKTNRPRNTEAFF. The CDR3 DNA is TGTGCCAGCAATAAAACTAACAGGCCACGGAACACTGAAGCTTTCTTT.

This clonotype was observed many times. The chain employs TRBV7-2 and TRBJ2-2; D possibly uses TRBD1 or TRBD2 (6 bases each). CDR3 size: 16 residues. V was shortened by 7 bases and J by 4 bases, with 19 bases between the two germline ends. Germline V gives CDR1 SGHTA, CDR2 FQGNSA. The CDR3 reads CASTLRGRRGTGELFF. CDR3 DNA sequence: TGTGCCAGCACCCTTCGGGGGCGCCGCGGCACCGGGGAGCTGTTTTTT.

The chain joins TRBV2 to TRBJ2-1; tentatively, D is TRBD2 (6 bases). Germline V lookup: CDR1 SNHLY, CDR2 FYNNEI. The CDR3 length is 15 residues. The V end was cut by 6 bases, the J end by 2 bases, with 14 bases between. The CDR3, as DNA: TGTGCCAGCAGATGGCGGGAAAGAACCTACAATGAGCAGTTCTTC. This codes for CASRWRERTYNEQFF.

There are many counts of this clonotype. The V call is TRBV7-2, the J call TRBJ2-2; D remains unclear. The CDR3 length is 15 residues. Germline values: CDR1 SGHTA, CDR2 FQGNSA. V gave up 1 base and J gave up 2 bases, with 8 bases separating them. DNA for the CDR3: TGTGCCAGCAGCTTAGGAGCTCCCAACACCGGGGAGCTGTTTTTT. As protein: CASSLGAPNTGELFF.

The chain has TRBV7-6 and TRBJ2-7, with 7 bases identical to TRBD2. Per germline, CDR1 SGHVS and CDR2 FNYEAQ. V shed 1 base, J shed 3 bases, and the junction held 12 bases outside the gene matches. This CDR3 spans 17 amino acids. CDR3 residues: CASSLGPKGGGNYEQYF. The CDR3 nucleotides read TGTGCCAGCAGCTTAGGGCCCAAAGGCGGGGGAAACTACGAGCAGTACTTC.

The chain uses TRBV29-1 and TRBJ2-6; 8 positions match TRBD1. This CDR3 is 16 amino acids long. With V trimmed by 7 bases and J by 0 bases, 8 bases remained unmatched. Germline CDR1 reads SQVTM; CDR2 reads ANQGSEA. The CDR3 sequence: CSASGGDHSGANVLTF. The CDR3 coding sequence is TGCAGCGCCTCAGGGGGCGACCACTCTGGGGCCAACGTCCTGACTTTC.

This clonotype has more than one count but fewer than ten. This sequence joins TRBV24-1 and TRBJ2-2, with 9 nucleotides matching TRBD1. Trimming took 5 bases from V and 4 from J; bases not matched to a gene: 7. The CDR3 spans 16 residues. The germline gives CDR1 KGHDR, CDR2 SFDVKD. Here the CDR3 DNA reads TGTGCCACCAGTGCTCCGGGACAGGGTATCACCGGGGAGCTGTTTTTT. Protein product: CATSAPGQGITGELFF.

There are a few counts of this clonotype. The chain couples TRBV19 to TRBJ2-2; possible D gene TRBD1, 6 bases. The V end lost 3 bases, the J end lost 5 bases, and 13 bases lay between the germline ends. The CDR3 extends over 15 amino acids. Germline V gene lookup returns CDR1 LNHDA and CDR2 SQIVND (reference sequence). The CDR3 DNA follows: TGTGCCAGTAGTATCGCCAGCGGACAGACCGGGGAGCTGTTTTTT. As protein: CASSIASGQTGELFF.

This CDR3 is CASSPSPGAFTYEQYF. The DNA of the CDR3 is TGCGCCAGCAGCCCATCCCCAGGGGCCTTTACCTACGAGCAGTACTTC. This chain connects TRBV5-1 to TRBJ2-7, with D possibly being TRBD1 (6 bases). This CDR3 comprises 16 residues. V lost 4 bases and J 2 bases, leaving 19 bases between the germline ends. The germline V gene encodes CDR1 SGHRS and CDR2 YFSETQ.

This rearrangement joins TRBV18 to TRBJ2-5, with D possibly TRBD1 on 6 matching bases. Germline-derived CDR1 and CDR2 are KGHSH and LQKENI. This CDR3 contains 14 residues. V gave up 3 bases and J gave up 2 bases, with 10 bases separating them. CDR3 bases: TGTGCCAGCTCACCGGACAGACTGCAAGAGACCCAGTACTTC. This codes for CASSPDRLQETQYF.

The table lists this clonotype with many counts. V is TRBV29-1 and J is TRBJ1-5, with 9 bases that match TRBD1. V shed 6 bases and J 4 bases; nucleotides not matched to a gene: 4. The CDR3 is 13 amino acids. The germline V gene encodes CDR1 SQVTM and CDR2 ANQGSEA. The CDR3 here is CSVGQGRNQPQHF. The CDR3 region has the DNA TGCAGCGTCGGACAGGGGCGGAATCAGCCCCAGCATTTT.

The chain recombines TRBV7-9 with TRBJ2-1; 11 bases are shared with TRBD2. V lost 5 bases to trimming and J lost 5 bases; unmatched junction nucleotides: 5. The CDR3 extends over 15 amino acids. Germline loops: CDR1 SEHNR, CDR2 FQNEAQ (reference sequence). The CDR3 here is CASSTGTSGNNEQFF. The CDR3 nucleotides are TGTGCCAGCAGCACCGGGACTAGCGGCAACAATGAGCAGTTCTTC.

This clonotype has just a few counts. The chain joins TRBV12-3 or TRBV12-4 to TRBJ1-3, with D perhaps TRBD1 (5 bases). The CDR3 has 16 residues. The germline V and J ends were trimmed by 5 bases and 2 bases, with 16 bases remaining between them. The CDR3 loop reads CASSRRQRKTGNTIYF. The CDR3 nucleotides read TGTGCCAGCAGTCGCCGACAGAGGAAAACTGGAAACACCATATATTTT.

As to this clonotype: This may be a read error: a much more frequent sequence differs by one nucleotide. The CDR3 is CASSPRRYSNTGKLFF. DNA of the CDR3: TGTGCCAGCAGCCCCCGTCGGTATAGTAACACCGGGAAGCTGTTTTTT. The chain has TRBV7-2 and TRBJ2-2; the D gene is possibly TRBD2 (5 bases). CDR3 length: 16 amino acids. Germline V lookup: CDR1 SGHTA, CDR2 FQGNSA.

The rearrangement uses TRBV7-2 and TRBJ1-6; D is unresolved. The CDR3 length is 12 residues. Trimming cost V 3 bases and J 12 bases, with 9 bases left between them. Germline V gene sequence: CDR1 SGHTA, CDR2 FQGNSA. CDR3 loop: CASSLNGRPLHF. The CDR3 nucleotides read TGTGCCAGCAGCTTGAACGGTCGACCCCTCCACTTT.

There are many counts of this clonotype. The CDR3: CAINNPGGSNEQFF. Written as DNA, the CDR3 is TGTGCCATCAATAATCCGGGAGGGTCCAATGAGCAGTTCTTC. J is TRBJ2-1 and V is TRBV10-3; 8 nucleotides match TRBD2. Germline CDR1 is ENHRY and CDR2 is SYGVKD. With 7 bases clipped from V and 6 bases from J, the junction kept 8 bases outside the gene matches. This CDR3 contains 14 residues.

The rearrangement joins TRBV12-5 to TRBJ2-2, with 7 bases aligning to TRBD2. Germline V gene sequence: CDR1 LGHNT, CDR2 FRNRAP. This CDR3 has 18 residues. V shed 0 bases and J 0 bases; nucleotides not matched to a gene: 7. CDR3 protein: CASGLVPKGGPNTGELFF. DNA of the CDR3: TGTGCTAGTGGTTTGGTACCCAAGGGAGGGCCGAACACCGGGGAGCTGTTTTTT.

This clonotype occurred a few times. V is TRBV21-1 and J is TRBJ1-2; TRBD1 reflects the table's D call only, with no check against the DNA. TRBV21-1 is given as a pseudogene. The CDR3 contains 15 residues. CDR3 residues: CASSSPYRDGDGYTF. CDR3 nucleotides: TGTGCCAGCAGCAGCCCCTACCGGGACGGAGACGGCTACACCTTC.

This clonotype was seen many times. The rearrangement uses TRBV5-1 and TRBJ2-1; 9 bases match TRBD2. The CDR3 has 14 amino acids. The ends lost 4 bases at V and 6 bases at J; junction bases unmatched: 5. CDR1 is SGHRS, CDR2 YFSETQ, per germline. CDR3 amino acids: CASSLSGRSNEQFF. The CDR3 region has the DNA TGCGCCAGCAGCCTTAGCGGGAGAAGCAATGAGCAGTTCTTC.